This T cell receptor (beta chain) was captured by sequencing in a study of cytomegalovirus exposure and HLA in healthy donors. Amplification used 60 Vbeta primers and 13 Jbeta primers. Clones were sequenced by immunoSEQ multiplex PCR, and TCRdb holds only the in-frame ones, with some missing. This table holds 180,000 or so clones, about 9.4% found once. This clone was picked up a small number of times. The germline V gene has CDR1 MNHNS and CDR2 SASEGT. The CDR3 is 15 amino acids. V gave up 10 bases and J gave up 2 bases; unmatched junction bases: 8. The sequence came from a young woman in good health and CMV-seropositive. The sample taken for sequencing was PBMCs. The chain links TRBV6-1 to TRBJ2-6; 7 bases agree with TRBD1. CDR3 bases: TGTGCCATCCGGGACAGATTCACTGGGGCCAACGTCCTGACTTTC. As protein: CAIRDRFTGANVLTF.